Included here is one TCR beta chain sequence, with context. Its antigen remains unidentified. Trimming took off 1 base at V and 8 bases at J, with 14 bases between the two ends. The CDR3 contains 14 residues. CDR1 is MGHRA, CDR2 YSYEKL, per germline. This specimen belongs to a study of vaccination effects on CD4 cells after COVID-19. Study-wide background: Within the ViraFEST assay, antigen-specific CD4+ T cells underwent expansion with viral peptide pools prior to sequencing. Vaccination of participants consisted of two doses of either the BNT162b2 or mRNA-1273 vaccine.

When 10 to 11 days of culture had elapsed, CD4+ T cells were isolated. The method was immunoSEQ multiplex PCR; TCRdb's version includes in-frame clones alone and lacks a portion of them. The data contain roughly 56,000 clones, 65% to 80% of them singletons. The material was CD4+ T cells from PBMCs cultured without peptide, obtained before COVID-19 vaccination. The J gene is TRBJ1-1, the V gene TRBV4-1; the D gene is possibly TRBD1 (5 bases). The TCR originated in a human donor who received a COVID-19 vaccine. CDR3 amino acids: CASSQVRDNREAFF. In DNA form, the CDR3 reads TGCGCCAGCAGCCAAGTTCGGGATAACAGGGAAGCTTTCTTT.